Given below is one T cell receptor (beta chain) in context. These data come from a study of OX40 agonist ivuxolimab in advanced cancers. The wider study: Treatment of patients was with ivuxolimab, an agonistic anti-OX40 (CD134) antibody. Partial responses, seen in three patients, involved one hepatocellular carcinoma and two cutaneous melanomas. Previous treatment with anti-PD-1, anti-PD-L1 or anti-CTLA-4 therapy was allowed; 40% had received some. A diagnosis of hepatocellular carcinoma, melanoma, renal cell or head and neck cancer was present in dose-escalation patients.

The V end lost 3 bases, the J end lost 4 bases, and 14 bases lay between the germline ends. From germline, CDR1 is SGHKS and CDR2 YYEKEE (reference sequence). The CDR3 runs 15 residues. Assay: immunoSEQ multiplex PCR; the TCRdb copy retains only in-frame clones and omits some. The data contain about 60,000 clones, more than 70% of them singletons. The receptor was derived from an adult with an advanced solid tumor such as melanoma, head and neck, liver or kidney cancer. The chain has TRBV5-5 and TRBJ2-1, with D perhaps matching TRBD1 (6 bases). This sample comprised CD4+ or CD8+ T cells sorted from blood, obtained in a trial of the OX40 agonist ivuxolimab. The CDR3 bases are TGTGCCAGCAGCTCACAGGGAGAGGGATACAATGAGCAGTTCTTC. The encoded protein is CASSSQGEGYNEQFF.